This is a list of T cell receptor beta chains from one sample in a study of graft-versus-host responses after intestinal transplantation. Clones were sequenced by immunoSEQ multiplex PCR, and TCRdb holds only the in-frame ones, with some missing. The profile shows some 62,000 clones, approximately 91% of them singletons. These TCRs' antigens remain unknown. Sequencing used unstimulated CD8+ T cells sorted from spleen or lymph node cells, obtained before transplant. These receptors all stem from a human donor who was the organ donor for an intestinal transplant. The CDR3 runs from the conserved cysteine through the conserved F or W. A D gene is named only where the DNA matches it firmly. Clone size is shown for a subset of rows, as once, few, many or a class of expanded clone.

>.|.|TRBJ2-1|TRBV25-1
TGTGCCAGCAGTGGCGGGACCCACTTCTACAATGAGCAGTTCTTC
CASSGGTHFYNEQFF
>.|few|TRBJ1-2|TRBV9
TGTGCCAGCAGCGTAACAGGGAACTATGGCTACACCTTC
CASSVTGNYGYTF
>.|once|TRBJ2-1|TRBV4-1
TGCGCCAGCAGCCAAAACACCAACAATGAGCAGTTCTTC
CASSQNTNNEQFF
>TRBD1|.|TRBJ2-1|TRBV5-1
TGCGCCAGCAGTTCCGGGACAGGGGGCGTTGGGGGTAATGAGCAGTTCTTC
CASSSGTGGVGGNEQFF
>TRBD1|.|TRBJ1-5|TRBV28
TGTGCCAGCAGTTGGACAGGGGCCAATCAGCCCCAGCATTTT
CASSWTGANQPQHF
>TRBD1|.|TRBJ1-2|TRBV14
TGTGCCAGCAGTCAGCAAGGGGGCTTTGGCTACACCTTC
CASSQQGGFGYTF
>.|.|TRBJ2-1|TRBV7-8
TGTGCCAGCAGCCTCGGGACTGGTTCGAACAATGAGCAGTTCTTC
CASSLGTGSNNEQFF
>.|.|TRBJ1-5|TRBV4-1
TGCGCCAGCAACGTACGGAGGGGTAATCAGCCCCAGCATTTT
CASNVRRGNQPQHF
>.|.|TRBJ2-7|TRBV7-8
TGTGCCAGCAGCGGCTGGGAGATCGAGCAGTACTTC
CASSGWEIEQYF
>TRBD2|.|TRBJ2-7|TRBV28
TGTGCCAGCAGTGCTACGGGACTAGCGGAATACGGGGACGAGCAGTACTTC
CASSATGLAEYGDEQYF
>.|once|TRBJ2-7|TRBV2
TGTGCCAGCAGTGAAGGGGTGGCGCGGGCCGCCAACTCCTACGAGCAGTACTTC
CASSEGVARAANSYEQYF
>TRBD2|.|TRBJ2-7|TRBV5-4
TGTGCCAGCAGCTTGGCGACTAGCGGGAGAGTATGGGGCTACGAGCAGTACTTC
CASSLATSGRVWGYEQYF
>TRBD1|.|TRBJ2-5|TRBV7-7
TGTGCTAGCAGCTTAGGAGTCGTACAGGGGGAGACCCAGTACTTC
CASSLGVVQGETQYF
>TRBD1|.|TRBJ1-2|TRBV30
TGTGCCTCGGATATAACAGGGGCCTTCTATGGCTACACCTTC
CASDITGAFYGYTF
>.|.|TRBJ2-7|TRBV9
TGTGCCAGCAGCCCCCCCGGTGGGCGCGAGCAGTACTTC
CASSPPGGREQYF
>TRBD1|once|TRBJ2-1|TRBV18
TGTGCCAGCTCACCGGGACAGGGACAAAATGAGCAGTTCTTC
CASSPGQGQNEQFF
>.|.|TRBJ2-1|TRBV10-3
TGTGCCATCAGAAAGCACAGGGATGGCTACAATGAGCAGTTCTTC
CAIRKHRDGYNEQFF
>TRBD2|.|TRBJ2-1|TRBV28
TGTGCCAGCAGCGATCTAGCGGGAGGGAAGGGCTCCTACAATGAGCAGTTCTTC
CASSDLAGGKGSYNEQFF
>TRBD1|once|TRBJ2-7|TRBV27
TGTGCCAGCTCGGTAGACAGGGACACTTACGAGCAGTACTTC
CASSVDRDTYEQYF
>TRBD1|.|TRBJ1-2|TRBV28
TGTGCCAGCAGTTCGGTCCCGGGACAGGGGAGAGGCTACACCTTC
CASSSVPGQGRGYTF
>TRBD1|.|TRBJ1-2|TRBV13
TGTGCCAGCAGCTCCCTCGGCAGGGGGGTATTTGGCTACACCTTC
CASSSLGRGVFGYTF
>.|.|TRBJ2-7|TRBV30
TGTGCCTGGAGTATCGGGTACGAGCAGTACTTC
CAWSIGYEQYF